This T cell receptor (beta chain) comes out of a study of blood T cell repertoires in COVID-19 (dated by TCRdb to 2019 to 2021). Regarding the study in general: Samples covering the acute and convalescent phases of COVID-19 were provided by collaborators in the United States, Italy and Spain. The material from the prospective study consisted of cDNA or gDNA derived from T cells, B-cell-depleted T cells, or PBMCs. Subjects who had been exposed to COVID-19, were actively infected with it, or had recovered from it provided the deeply sampled blood TCRbeta repertoires that made up the dataset. The repertoires were released in a freely available public database meant as a resource for research on the immune response to SARS-CoV-2. Samples came from the ongoing ImmuneRACE study (first 160 participants) plus 1,254 subjects from 6 global collaborators. A de-identified subject ID, COVID-19 status, age in years and sex were almost always included in the sample metadata. Where available, HLA class I and class II types were taken from metadata supplied by the sample provider and were not determined by assay-based typing. On the study overall, not on this receptor specifically: The quantity of clinical and demographic metadata differed by source and by participant and was supplied without curation.

From V the trimming removes 5 bases and from J it removes 5 bases, while the gene matches leave 11 bases of the junction unaccounted for. The CDR3 has 15 amino acids, counting the end cysteine and phenylalanine. CDR3 DNA only is kept here, 45 bases in frame from base 1. From a lookup of the germline V gene, CDR1 and CDR2 are SGHTA and FQGNSA. The immunoSEQ Assay, a bias-controlled multiplex PCR, was used to amplify TCRbeta CDR3 regions from genomic DNA. Per the original workflow: Nucleated cell counts per sample were estimated from amplification of reference gene primers within the assay. Sequence reads were collapsed and filtered to measure the absolute abundance of every unique TCRbeta CDR3 rearrangement. Productive Simpson clonality was computed per sample as the square root of Simpson's diversity index over productive rearrangements. As stored in TCRdb, this immuneACCESS dataset retains in-frame rearrangements with V and J assigned. A fraction of the clones does not appear; measured against another copy, unresolved V genes explain less than half of the discrepancy, and the remainder lacks a known reason. That table supplies the V and J calls and clone size; D and trimming were determined from the DNA. The sample table contains more than 50,000 clones; only one count was recorded for 60% to 75% of them. About 30% of the sample rests with the top ten.

The collaborating institutions used their own protocols to collect whole blood in K2EDTA tubes. Collaborator samples were shipped for TCRbeta analysis as frozen whole blood, isolated PBMCs, or DNA extracted from either sample type. As to this clone: The target of this receptor is not known. Qualities for individual bases were not recorded, and no much larger clone is one base off.

This clonotype was sampled from an elderly woman with acute or convalescent COVID-19. Sequenced: peripheral blood. The chain uses TRBV7-2 and TRBJ2-5; TRBD2 agrees with 7 junctional bases. Read as DNA, the sequence is TGTGCCAGCAGCACATCTAGCGGTTCCTGGGAGACCCAGTACTTC. It translates to CASSTSSGSWETQYF.